This TCR beta chain came from a study of shared clonotypes between healthy human individuals. The CDR3 consists of 18 residues. Germline lookup yields CDR1 LGHNA and CDR2 YSLEER. V shed 0 bases and J shed 0 bases, with 15 bases lying between them. Sequencing was at deep level. Repertoires were generated with immunoSEQ multiplex PCR, while TCRdb's copy carries only in-frame clones and drops some. The profile covers 2 million or so clones, with approximately 94% appearing a single time and 1.1% taken by the ten largest. Study-level findings and limits: Generation probabilities were higher for clonotypes shared across all four sorted-subset donors than for unshared ones. Even with large depth, rarefaction showed that sorted-subset sequencing was incomplete.

Only one count was recorded for this clone. Its specificity is unknown. Naive CD8 cells comprised CD45RO-negative, CCR7-positively selected cells, excluding terminally differentiated effector memory CD45RA+ cells. This TCR derives from a man between 18 and 35 years old in good health. The rearrangement uses TRBV4-3 and TRBJ2-1; D gene uncertain. Sequencing was performed on naive CD8+ T cells sorted from blood. CDR3 in amino acids: CASSQDFIGGASYNEQFF. CDR3 in DNA: TGCGCCAGCAGCCAAGATTTCATAGGCGGTGCCTCCTACAATGAGCAGTTCTTC.